These T cell receptor beta chains were read from a single sample in a study of blood T cells in healthy people across ages. Using its own MiXCR run on the 5' RACE reads, TCRdb lists one record per CDR3 protein. The table lists about 570,000 distinct CDR3 sequences, 25% to 30% of them singletons. The sample consisted of blood. The origin of the receptors is a woman in her 70s in good health. The conserved cysteine and the conserved F or W are not part of the CDR3 here. A clone size is listed for some rows: how often the clone was seen (once, few, many), or a class if it is expanded.

J gene | V gene | clone size | CDR3 protein
TRBJ2-7 | TRBV29-1 | many | SVENEGFGEQY
TRBJ1-5 | TRBV7-2 | . | ASSLVSDNQPQH
TRBJ2-1 | TRBV20-1 | few | SARTRRPNEQF
TRBJ2-1 | TRBV3-1 | . | ASSQDFEQF
TRBJ2-3 | TRBV7-2 | few | ASSLRGAGKTDTQY
TRBJ2-1 | TRBV7-7 | . | ASSDLPPGRVNEQF
TRBJ2-7 | TRBV20-1 | few | SASGRGTTYEQY
TRBJ1-2 | TRBV14 | . | ASSFGTGANYGYT
TRBJ1-2 | TRBV6-5 | once | ASSYARAYGYT
TRBJ2-3 | TRBV6-5 | . | ASSYQGTQY
TRBJ2-2 | TRBV19 | . | ASTRGILGTGTGELF
TRBJ2-3 | TRBV18 | . | ASSPRTGVRTDTQY
TRBJ1-5 | TRBV7-2 | few | ASSLIEGINQPQH
TRBJ1-1 | TRBV7-2 | . | ASSLTRVRNTEAF
TRBJ2-7 | TRBV23-1 | . | ASSHEEGQPPLYEQY
TRBJ2-5 | TRBV3-1 | many | ASSHLWESPETQY
TRBJ1-2 | TRBV5-1 | . | ASSPGLGTGDYGYT
TRBJ1-1 | TRBV29-1 | . | SVDKGEGAF
TRBJ2-2 | TRBV2 | . | ASNRGYTGELF
TRBJ1-2 | TRBV7-9 | few | ASSLGHSDRGN
TRBJ2-1 | TRBV7-2 | . | ASRPSPSSYNEQF
TRBJ2-5 | TRBV7-2 | . | ASTPQETQY
TRBJ1-5 | TRBV12-3/TRBV12-4 | few | ASSNSHSDRNNQPQH
TRBJ2-1 | TRBV4-2 | . | ASSQGESSYNEQF
TRBJ2-5 | TRBV5-4 | . | ASSSGQVGESQY
TRBJ1-1 | TRBV7-2 | . | ASSLLGIMNTEAF
TRBJ2-5 | TRBV5-1 | . | ASSEDRRETQY
TRBJ1-2 | TRBV7-2 | few | ASSLLDRGHGYT
TRBJ1-5 | TRBV7-2 | few | ASSLDRGLNQPQH
TRBJ2-7 | TRBV11-2 | many | ASSRYYEQY
TRBJ1-1 | TRBV7-3 | . | ASRTPQGITEAF
TRBJ1-5 | TRBV2 | few | ASLRDPQQPQH
TRBJ2-5 | TRBV6-2/TRBV6-3 | few | ASNDGGLQETQY
. | TRBV5-1 | few | ASSDGGLAAINEQF
TRBJ1-1 | TRBV20-1 | . | SASRDRGPEAF
TRBJ1-4 | TRBV5-1 | few | ASSPDRVGYEKLF